This TCR beta chain was profiled in a study of shared clonotypes between healthy human individuals. Study-level results: Clonotype sharing among donors was thought likely to change with sequencing depth.

As to this clone: Its specificity is unknown.

Germline V gene sequence: CDR1 SGHTA, CDR2 FQGNSA. The CDR3 has 15 residues. V gave up 5 bases and J gave up 2 bases, with 16 bases separating them. The study drew all its donors from Caucasian adults living in Nashville, Tennessee. Profiling relied on immunoSEQ multiplex PCR, and the TCRdb table lists in-frame clones only, not all of them. The sample carries under 2.5 million clones, 85% to 95% recorded once. The clonotype originates from a man between 18 and 35 years old in good health. Some clones in this sample may be carry-over from other donors' samples. Material: naive CD4+ T cells from PBMCs. The subset is: CD45RA+ positively selected. The rearrangement joins TRBV7-2 to TRBJ2-7; D gene unclear. CDR3 in DNA: TGTGCCAGCAGCCGAAGGGTATCCCGACCCTACGAGCAGTACTTC. Amino acids: CASSRRVSRPYEQYF.